This is a list of T cell receptor beta chains from one sample in a study of blood T cell repertoires in COVID-19. Sequencing was performed with immunoSEQ multiplex PCR; in TCRdb, only in-frame clones are kept and a portion is missing. The data show about 74,000 clones, 80% to 90% seen once. The sample was peripheral blood. The receptors were gathered from a woman of 80 years or more with acute or convalescent COVID-19. Both conserved end residues are part of each CDR3. A D gene is named only where the DNA matches it firmly. Expanded clones are given a class, and other clones once, few, many or no size at all.

TRBJ1-6	TRBV6-5	.	.	15	CASSYGSLFNSPLHF	TGTGCCAGCAGTTATGGCAGTTTGTTTAATTCACCCCTCCACTTT
TRBJ1-4	TRBV5-4	.	.	15	CASSVQQGGNEKLFF	TGTGCCAGCAGCGTACAACAGGGAGGGAATGAAAAACTGTTTTTT
TRBJ2-1	TRBV12-3/TRBV12-4	.	.	13	CASILWGHDEQFF	TGTGCCAGCATCCTGTGGGGCCACGATGAGCAGTTCTTC
TRBJ1-1	TRBV24-1	.	.	12	CATSDWAGEAFF	TGTGCCACCAGTGATTGGGCCGGAGAAGCTTTCTTT
TRBJ2-1	TRBV10-3	TRBD2	.	16	CAISESLAGGNNEQFF	TGTGCCATCAGTGAGTCCCTAGCGGGAGGAAACAATGAGCAGTTCTTC
TRBJ1-2	TRBV15	.	once	13	CATSRPTTVGYTF	TGTGCCACCAGCAGACCAACGACAGTTGGCTACACCTTC
TRBJ2-3	TRBV3-1/TRBV3-2	TRBD2	.	16	CASSQPAGGPTDTQYF	TGTGCCAGCAGCCAACCAGCGGGGGGGCCCACAGATACGCAGTATTTT
TRBJ2-7	TRBV30	TRBD2	.	15	CAWTQGLAGVYEQYF	TGTGCCTGGACCCAAGGACTAGCGGGCGTCTACGAGCAGTACTTC
TRBJ2-1	TRBV30	.	once	11	CAWSERNEQFF	TGTGCCTGGAGTGAACGGAATGAGCAGTTCTTC
TRBJ2-7	TRBV5-1	TRBD1	.	16	CASSLAPGTGAYEQYF	TGCGCCAGCAGCTTGGCCCCCGGGACAGGCGCCTACGAGCAGTACTTC
TRBJ2-1	TRBV24-1	TRBD2	.	15	CATSSGTSSSDEQFF	TGTGCCACAAGTTCCGGGACTAGCAGTTCGGATGAGCAGTTCTTC
TRBJ1-2	TRBV27	TRBD1	.	13	CASGSGGSYGYTF	TGTGCCAGCGGGTCAGGGGGCAGCTATGGCTACACCTTC
TRBJ1-1	TRBV7-2	TRBD1	.	16	CASSLAFGTGGLGAFF	TGTGCCAGCAGCTTAGCGTTCGGGACAGGGGGCCTCGGAGCTTTCTTT
TRBJ2-7	TRBV7-2	.	.	14	CASSSLTSSYEQYF	TGTGCCAGCAGCTCCTTGACTTCCTCCTACGAGCAGTACTTC
TRBJ2-1	TRBV6-5	TRBD2	.	15	CASTIPGLAGGRQFF	TGTGCCAGCACCATCCCGGGACTAGCGGGGGGGCGGCAGTTCTTC
TRBJ2-5	TRBV4-2	.	.	12	CASSNLEETQYF	TGTGCCAGCAGCAACCTAGAAGAGACCCAGTACTTC
TRBJ1-4	TRBV10-3	.	.	16	CAISESGGRRNEKLFF	TGTGCCATCAGTGAGTCGGGGGGGAGGAGAAATGAAAAACTGTTTTTT
TRBJ1-1	TRBV6-5	TRBD1	.	15	CASSRTGGINTEAFF	TGTGCCAGCAGCCGTACAGGGGGTATAAACACTGAAGCTTTCTTT
TRBJ1-2	TRBV3-1/TRBV3-2	.	.	13	CASSQESGYGYTF	TGTGCCAGCAGCCAAGAGTCCGGCTATGGCTACACCTTC
TRBJ1-2	TRBV21-1	.	few	13	CAGAGVVGYGYTF	TGTGCCGGTGCAGGGGTAGTTGGCTATGGCTACACCTTC